Following are 21 T cell receptor beta chains from one sample sequenced in a study of blood T cell repertoires in COVID-19. Here immunoSEQ multiplex PCR was the method, and the copy in TCRdb shows in-frame clones only, minus some. The table shows about 150,000 clones, with roughly 81% occurring only once. Sequencing used peripheral blood. The receptors were gathered from an elderly woman with COVID-19, enrolled during active disease.

This clone was counted a few times. The rearrangement uses TRBV3-1 (or the pseudogene TRBV3-2) and TRBJ1-2; D remains unclear. Trimming took 1 base from V and 3 from J, leaving 6 bases between them. The CDR3 contains 13 residues. The germline V gene has CDR1 LGHDT and CDR2 YNNKEL (reference sequence). CDR3 sequence reads: CASSQVTYYGYTF. The CDR3 DNA reads TGTGCCAGCAGCCAAGTGACTTACTATGGCTACACCTTC.

The chain has TRBV28 and TRBJ2-2; 13 bases are a match to TRBD2. V gave up 2 bases and J gave up 6 bases; unmatched junction bases: 0. CDR1 is MDHEN, CDR2 SYDVKM, per germline. The CDR3 is 15 amino acids. The CDR3 region is CASSLGLAGAGELFF. CDR3 in DNA: TGTGCCAGCAGTTTAGGACTAGCGGGAGCCGGGGAGCTGTTTTTT.

The J gene is TRBJ2-5, the V gene TRBV5-4, with 8 bases lining up with TRBD1. J was trimmed by 5 bases and V by 2 bases; bases with no gene match: 8. Germline V gene sequence: CDR1 SGHNT, CDR2 YYREEE (reference sequence). The CDR3 is made up of 15 amino acids. The CDR3: CASSFNSGGSETQYF. The CDR3, as DNA: TGTGCCAGCAGCTTTAATTCAGGGGGCTCGGAGACCCAGTACTTC.

V usage is TRBV2 and J usage is TRBJ2-2; perhaps TRBD1 as D (6 bases). The CDR3 is 15 amino acids. Germline loops: CDR1 SNHLY, CDR2 FYNNEI. The V end lost 7 bases, the J end lost 2 bases, and 14 bases lay between the germline ends. Here the CDR3 DNA reads TGTGCCAGCAATTCCGGGACACTAAACACCGGGGAGCTGTTTTTT. Translating gives CASNSGTLNTGELFF.

The chain employs TRBV6-5 and TRBJ1-5, with 7 bases identical to TRBD1. CDR3 length: 16 residues. Germline lookup yields CDR1 MNHEY and CDR2 SVGAGI. The V gene end was trimmed by 2 bases and the J gene end by 6 bases; junction bases not matched to a gene: 10. CDR3 amino acids: CASSYRSPRGSQPQHF. The CDR3 nucleotides read TGTGCCAGCAGTTACCGCAGTCCCAGGGGGAGTCAGCCCCAGCATTTT.

The chain carries TRBV9 and TRBJ2-7; D possibly corresponds to TRBD2 (6 bases). This CDR3 spans 14 amino acids. Germline V gene lookup returns CDR1 SGDLS and CDR2 YYNGEE. V lost 4 bases and J 5 bases, leaving 16 bases between the germline ends. CDR3 nucleotide sequence: TGTGCCAGCAGCCCCGGCACTAGCAGGAACGAGCAGTACTTC. It codes for CASSPGTSRNEQYF.

The chain recombines TRBV7-9 with TRBJ1-2, with no clear D. The V end lost 1 base, the J end lost 8 bases, and 17 bases lay between the germline ends. The CDR3 is 15 amino acids. CDR1 and CDR2 from the germline V gene are SEHNR and FQNEAQ (reference sequence). This chain's CDR3 is CASSLDVSGRSGYTF. The CDR3 DNA follows: TGTGCCAGCAGCTTAGATGTGTCAGGCAGGTCGGGCTACACCTTC.

The rearrangement joins TRBV1 to TRBJ2-1; the listed D gene, TRBD2, was not tested against the DNA. TRBV1 is flagged as a pseudogene. The CDR3 covers 13 residues. The CDR3 DNA reads as TGCACCAGCAGCCAAGAGAGGGGGACTATAGGTTTCTTC. Translation: CTSSQERGTIGFF.

V and J are TRBV5-8 and TRBJ1-5; possible D gene TRBD1, 5 bases. The V end was cut by 4 bases, the J end by 0 bases, with 11 bases between. This CDR3 has 15 residues. Looked up from germline, CDR1 is SGHTS and CDR2 is YDEGEE. CDR3 region: CASSPRQTSNQPQHF. The CDR3 DNA reads TGTGCCAGCAGCCCGCGACAGACTAGCAATCAGCCCCAGCATTTT.

There are a few counts of this clone. This rearrangement joins TRBV2 to TRBJ2-7; D is unclear. The CDR3 is made up of 11 amino acids. The germline V and J ends were trimmed by 5 bases and 4 bases, with 6 bases remaining between them. The germline V gene has CDR1 SNHLY and CDR2 FYNNEI. DNA of the CDR3: TGTGCCAGCAGTTTCCTTTACGAGCAGTACTTC. Amino acids: CASSFLYEQYF.

The V gene is TRBV11-2, the J gene TRBJ1-1; 10 nucleotides agree with TRBD1. CDR3 size: 16 residues. With V trimmed by 5 bases and J by 0 bases, 6 bases remained unmatched. CDR1 is SGHAT and CDR2 is FQNNGV in the germline V gene. The CDR3 nucleotides are TGTGCCAGCAGCCATCGACAGGGGGCGGTGAACACTGAAGCTTTCTTT. As protein: CASSHRQGAVNTEAFF. Together with reference TRBV11-2 and TRBJ1-1, the CDR3 gives the full variable domain: EAGVAQSPRYKIIEKRQSVAFWCNPISGHATLYWYQQILGQGPKLLIQFQNNGVVDDSQLPKDRFSAERLKGVDSTLKIQPAKLEDSAVYLCASSHRQGAVNTEAFFGQGTRLTVV.

The table lists this clone with a few counts. The rearrangement uses TRBV6-5 and TRBJ2-2; maybe TRBD1 (6 bases). The CDR3 has 15 amino acids. Germline V gene lookup returns CDR1 MNHEY and CDR2 SVGAGI. V gave up 6 bases and J gave up 2 bases, with 13 bases separating them. The CDR3 region has the DNA TGTGCCAGCAGAACCCTGACAGGAAACACCGGGGAGCTGTTTTTT. It is translated as CASRTLTGNTGELFF.

V is TRBV18 and J is TRBJ1-1; 8 bases match TRBD1. CDR1 is KGHSH and CDR2 is LQKENI in the germline V gene. Trimming at V came to 6 bases and at J to 1 base, leaving 7 bases not matched to a gene. The CDR3 loop spans 15 amino acids. The DNA for the CDR3 is TGTGCCAGCTCGAAAGGGACAGGAGGGAACACTGAAGCTTTCTTT. It translates to CASSKGTGGNTEAFF. Full variable domain (missing parts from reference TRBV18 and TRBJ1-1): NAGVMQNPRHLVRRRGQEARLRCSPMKGHSHVYWYRQLPEEGLKFMVYLQKENIIDESGMPKERFSAEFPKEGPSILRIQQVVRGDSAAYFCASSKGTGGNTEAFFGQGTRLTVV.

V gene TRBV16 combines with J gene TRBJ2-4, with 12 bases that match TRBD2. This CDR3 is built from 20 residues. The V gene's germline CDR1 is KGHSY and CDR2 FQNENV. Unmatched junction bases numbered 9, after V lost 0 bases and J lost 0 bases. CDR3 loop: CASSQSGLAGGPRAKNIQYF. Written as DNA, the CDR3 is TGTGCCAGCAGCCAATCAGGCCTAGCGGGAGGGCCGAGAGCCAAAAACATTCAGTACTTC.

The chain couples TRBV14 to TRBJ2-2; D not certain. Trimming pared 2 bases from V and 2 bases from J, leaving 6 bases between. CDR1 is SGHDN and CDR2 is FVKESK in the germline V gene. The CDR3 has 14 residues. The CDR3 bases are TGTGCCAGCAGCCAAATAGCTAACACCGGGGAGCTGTTTTTT. This sequence encodes CASSQIANTGELFF.

The chain joins TRBV4-1 to TRBJ2-3; 13 nucleotides agree with TRBD2. Germline V gene lookup returns CDR1 MGHRA and CDR2 YSYEKL. Trimming took 4 bases from V and 4 from J; bases not matched to a gene: 2. The CDR3 covers 15 residues. DNA of the CDR3: TGCGCCAGCAGCCTAACTAGCGGGGGGGCAGATACGCAGTATTTT. Residues: CASSLTSGGADTQYF.

The chain combines TRBV19 with TRBJ2-2, with D possibly matching TRBD2 (7 bases). The CDR3 covers 18 residues. Trimming shortened V by 3 bases and J by 5 bases, and 22 bases separated the two germline ends. Looked up from germline, CDR1 is LNHDA and CDR2 is SQIVND (reference sequence). DNA for the CDR3: TGTGCCAGTAGTATGTGGTTGATGTGGGGGGGCCGAACCGGGGAGCTGTTTTTT. Amino acid sequence: CASSMWLMWGGRTGELFF.

This chain connects TRBV6-5 to TRBJ2-5, with 8 bases lining up with TRBD1. V trimming: 2 bases; J trimming: 2 bases; junction bases outside the gene matches: 1. Germline assignment: CDR1 MNHEY and CDR2 SVGAGI. This CDR3 spans 14 amino acids. The DNA for the CDR3 is TGTGCCAGCAGTTACGGGGACAGGCAAGAGACCCAGTACTTC. It yields the protein CASSYGDRQETQYF.

The chain uses TRBV7-9 and TRBJ1-1; a possible D gene is TRBD1 (6 bases). The germline V gene encodes CDR1 SEHNR and CDR2 FQNEAQ (reference sequence). This CDR3 is built from 15 residues. Trimming left V 3 bases short and J 2 bases short, with 13 bases between. CDR3 nucleotide sequence: TGTGCCAGCAGCTTTTGGGGGCCCCTCAACACTGAAGCTTTCTTT. It codes for CASSFWGPLNTEAFF.

The rearrangement uses TRBV5-1 and TRBJ2-1; a possible D gene is TRBD1 (5 bases). Trimming left V 0 bases short and J 9 bases short, with 16 bases between. The CDR3 is 15 amino acids. Germline values: CDR1 SGHRS, CDR2 YFSETQ. CDR3 region: CASSLGQGVSAEQFF. The CDR3 bases are TGCGCCAGCAGCTTGGGGCAGGGTGTTTCGGCTGAGCAGTTCTTC.

CDR3 amino acids: CASSQMNTEAFF. The CDR3 nucleotides are TGTGCCAGCAGTCAGATGAACACTGAAGCTTTCTTT. The chain is built from TRBV6-5 and TRBJ1-1; D gene uncertain. Germline-derived CDR1 and CDR2 are MNHEY and SVGAGI. Trimming stripped 5 bases from V and 0 bases from J, with 4 bases between. This CDR3 comprises 12 residues.